These 23 T cell receptor beta chains were all obtained from the same sample, sequenced in a study of blood T cell repertoires in COVID-19. Assay used: immunoSEQ multiplex PCR; TCRdb lists only in-frame clones, some missing. The data hold about 88,000 clones, with about 88% observed a single time. Sequenced material: peripheral blood. The receptors here all came from a woman of 80 years or more with acute or convalescent COVID-19.

This clone was found once. The chain couples TRBV20-1 to TRBJ2-2; D unresolved. V was pared by 3 bases and J by 7 bases, with 6 bases between. There are 11 residues in the CDR3. Per the germline V gene, CDR1 is DFQATT and CDR2 is SNEGSKA (reference sequence). The CDR3 is CSASGNGELFF. CDR3 coding DNA: TGCAGTGCTAGCGGTAACGGGGAGCTGTTTTTT.

This clone has a single count. This chain links TRBV6-4 with TRBJ2-3; 7 positions match TRBD2. V lost 6 bases to trimming and J lost 1 base; unmatched junction nucleotides: 10. This CDR3 comprises 16 residues. Germline values: CDR1 MRHNA, CDR2 SNTAGT. The CDR3 reads CASSPLNGGGTDTQYF. The CDR3 DNA is TGTGCCAGCAGCCCGTTAAATGGGGGGGGCACAGATACGCAGTATTTT.

This sequence joins TRBV19 and TRBJ1-2; the match to TRBD1 covers 8 bases. V was clipped by 2 bases and J by 8 bases; unmatched bases: 7. The CDR3 contains 14 residues. Per germline, CDR1 LNHDA and CDR2 SQIVND (reference sequence). CDR3 coding DNA: TGTGCCAGTAGTATACTCGGACAGGGACTGGGCTACACCTTC. Its protein product is CASSILGQGLGYTF. Combining the CDR3 with reference TRBV19 and TRBJ1-2 gives the whole variable domain DGGITQSPKYLFRKEGQNVTLSCEQNLNHDAMYWYRQDPGQGLRLIYYSQIVNDFQKGDIAEGYSVSREKKESFPLTVTSAQKNPTAFYLCASSILGQGLGYTFGSGTRLTVV.

This chain connects TRBV30 to TRBJ1-5; the D gene is possibly TRBD1 (5 bases). Germline V gene sequence: CDR1 GTSNPN, CDR2 SVGIG (reference sequence). V was shortened by 1 base and J by 2 bases, with 6 bases between the two germline ends. This CDR3 has 13 amino acids. The CDR3 loop reads CAWSGGGNQPQHF. CDR3 sequence (DNA): TGTGCCTGGAGTGGGGGGGGCAATCAGCCCCAGCATTTT.

The V gene is TRBV5-1, the J gene TRBJ2-1, with TRBD2 matching over 8 bases. V shed 0 bases, J shed 4 bases, and the junction held 3 bases outside the gene matches. Germline CDR1 reads SGHRS; CDR2 reads YFSETQ. This CDR3 has 15 residues. CDR3 sequence (DNA): TGCGCCAGCAGCTTGGATAGCGGGGCTTACAATGAGCAGTTCTTC. Amino acids: CASSLDSGAYNEQFF.

The chain combines TRBV4-3 with TRBJ2-5, with a tentative D call TRBD1 (6 bases). Germline CDR1 is LGHNA and CDR2 is YSLEER. CDR3 length equals 16 residues. Trimming cost V 0 bases and J 1 base, with 12 bases left between them. The CDR3: CASSQERGWAQETQYF. DNA of the CDR3: TGCGCCAGCAGCCAAGAAAGGGGGTGGGCCCAAGAGACCCAGTACTTC.

This chain joins TRBV7-9 and TRBJ1-5, with 7 positions matching TRBD1. CDR3 length equals 14 residues. The V segment lost 5 bases and the J segment 4 bases; nucleotides outside the gene matches: 5. Germline V gene sequence: CDR1 SEHNR, CDR2 FQNEAQ (reference sequence). CDR3 residues: CASSRGTANQPQHF. CDR3 sequence (DNA): TGTGCCAGCAGCCGAGGGACAGCGAATCAGCCCCAGCATTTT.

This clone was seen a few times. The gene calls are TRBV7-9 and TRBJ1-2; a weak D match, TRBD1 (5 bases). Between the trimmed V and J ends, which lost 1 base and 5 bases, there was a span of 14 bases. This CDR3 region has 15 residues. In germline, CDR1 is SEHNR, CDR2 FQNEAQ (reference sequence). CDR3 protein: CASSLGQGQDYGYTF. The DNA of the CDR3 is TGTGCCAGCAGCTTAGGCCAGGGCCAAGATTATGGCTACACCTTC. Filled out from reference TRBV7-9 and TRBJ1-2, the complete variable domain reads DTGVSQNPRHKITKRGQNVTFRCDPISEHNRLYWYRQTLGQGPEFLTYFQNEAQLEKSRLLSDRFSAERPKGSFSTLEIQRTEQGDSAMYLCASSLGQGQDYGYTFGSGTRLTVV.

The chain employs TRBV12-3 or TRBV12-4 and TRBJ1-1; D is uncertain. V lost 3 bases, J lost 6 bases, and 8 bases lay in between. This CDR3 has 12 residues. The CDR3 DNA is TGTGCCAGCAGTTTTGATGGAGCTGAAGCTTTCTTT. As protein: CASSFDGAEAFF.

This clone was counted only a few times. The chain combines TRBV19 with TRBJ2-7; possible D gene TRBD2, 6 bases. CDR3 length: 16 amino acids. Trimming removed 4 bases at V and 3 bases at J, with 19 bases between. Germline V gives CDR1 LNHDA, CDR2 SQIVND (reference sequence). The CDR3 spells CASSKYRQTSIYEQYF. CDR3 coding DNA: TGTGCCAGTAGTAAGTATCGGCAGACTAGTATCTACGAGCAGTACTTC. Based on the CDR3 plus reference TRBV19 and TRBJ2-7, the full variable domain is DGGITQSPKYLFRKEGQNVTLSCEQNLNHDAMYWYRQDPGQGLRLIYYSQIVNDFQKGDIAEGYSVSREKKESFPLTVTSAQKNPTAFYLCASSKYRQTSIYEQYFGPGTRLTVT.

Here the CDR3 DNA reads TGTGCCAGTAGTATGACACTGGAGGACCCATATTCCTACGAGCAGTACTTC. Protein product: CASSMTLEDPYSYEQYF. The rearrangement joins TRBV19 to TRBJ2-7; the D gene is possibly TRBD2 (5 bases). The V end lost 3 bases, the J end lost 1 base, and 19 bases lay between the germline ends. Germline V gene lookup returns CDR1 LNHDA and CDR2 SQIVND (reference sequence). CDR3 size: 17 residues.

The chain links TRBV6-5 to TRBJ2-2; TRBD1 matches 12 bases. CDR3 length: 11 amino acids. Per the germline V gene, CDR1 is MNHEY and CDR2 is SVGAGI. J was trimmed by 15 bases and V by 6 bases; bases with no gene match: 2. As DNA, the CDR3 is TGTGCCAGCAGGGGGACAGGGGGCATGTTTTTT. Encoded protein: CASRGTGGMFF.

The chain carries TRBV28 and TRBJ2-4; 7 nucleotides align to TRBD1. The CDR3 length is 15 residues. Germline loops: CDR1 MDHEN, CDR2 SYDVKM. The junction had 6 bases not matched to a gene; V was cut back by 6 bases and J by 1 base. CDR3 sequence: CASRPGGIAKNIQYF. CDR3 in DNA: TGTGCCAGCAGGCCAGGGGGAATCGCCAAAAACATTCAGTACTTC.

The rearrangement joins TRBV10-3 to TRBJ2-4, with 7 bases identical to TRBD2. The CDR3 is 17 residues long. V trimming: 0 bases; J trimming: 4 bases; junction bases outside the gene matches: 9. The germline CDR1 and CDR2 sequences are ENHRY and SYGVKD. Here the CDR3 reads CAISESGGATPKNIQYF. CDR3 DNA sequence: TGTGCCATCAGTGAGTCGGGAGGGGCGACGCCTAAAAACATTCAGTACTTC.

The chain carries TRBV6-6 and TRBJ2-3; D unclear. CDR1 is MNHNY and CDR2 is SVGAGI in the germline V gene (reference sequence). The CDR3 is 13 residues long. The V end was cut by 7 bases, the J end by 0 bases, with 8 bases between. The CDR3 DNA is TGTGCCAGCACGAGAGGTAGCACAGATACGCAGTATTTT. It encodes CASTRGSTDTQYF.

This clone was detected a few times. The chain links TRBV19 to TRBJ2-1; 9 bases line up with TRBD2. Per germline, CDR1 LNHDA and CDR2 SQIVND (reference sequence). The trim removed 7 bases at V and 7 bases at J, leaving 11 bases unmatched. This CDR3 contains 15 residues. The CDR3 spells CASKGRASGENEQFF. DNA of the CDR3: TGTGCCAGTAAAGGGAGGGCTAGCGGGGAAAATGAGCAGTTCTTC. The full variable domain, its missing parts supplied by reference TRBV19 and TRBJ2-1, is DGGITQSPKYLFRKEGQNVTLSCEQNLNHDAMYWYRQDPGQGLRLIYYSQIVNDFQKGDIAEGYSVSREKKESFPLTVTSAQKNPTAFYLCASKGRASGENEQFFGPGTRLTVL.

V gene TRBV19 combines with J gene TRBJ2-5; 7 bases map to TRBD1. The CDR3 totals 14 residues. The germline CDR1 and CDR2 sequences are LNHDA and SQIVND (reference sequence). With V trimmed by 5 bases and J by 2 bases, 5 bases remained unmatched. CDR3 residues: CASSPLTGQETQYF. In DNA, the CDR3 is TGTGCCAGTAGTCCCCTGACAGGGCAAGAGACCCAGTACTTC.

This sequence joins TRBV6-2 or TRBV6-3 and TRBJ1-2; possible D gene TRBD1, 5 bases. CDR3 length equals 17 residues. Trimming cost V 0 bases and J 0 bases, with 14 bases left between them. Germline CDR1 and CDR2: MNHEY and SVGEGT. CDR3 nucleotides: TGTGCCAGCAGTTACTCCGGACACCTTAAATCTAACTATGGCTACACCTTC. This encodes CASSYSGHLKSNYGYTF.

This chain uses TRBV6-5 with TRBJ1-1; 7 nucleotides align to TRBD1. This CDR3 contains 13 residues. Looked up from germline, CDR1 is MNHEY and CDR2 is SVGAGI. The junction had 2 bases not matched to a gene; V was cut back by 3 bases and J by 4 bases. DNA for the CDR3: TGTGCCAGCAGTTATACAGGGGCCACTGAAGCTTTCTTT. It yields the protein CASSYTGATEAFF.

The chain recombines TRBV15 with TRBJ2-5; 11 nucleotides agree with TRBD2. This CDR3 contains 15 residues. From germline, CDR1 is LNHNV and CDR2 YYDKDF (reference sequence). V gave up 6 bases and J gave up 3 bases; unmatched junction bases: 6. CDR3 sequence (DNA): TGTGCCACCAGACCACTAGCGGGGGTTGAAGAGACCCAGTACTTC. This gives the protein CATRPLAGVEETQYF.

This clone was observed once. The rearrangement uses TRBV4-3 and TRBJ1-4; D unresolved. Deletions cut 1 base from V and 0 bases from J, with 12 bases between. Germline V lookup: CDR1 LGHNA, CDR2 YSLEER. This CDR3 region has 17 residues. The CDR3 nucleotides read TGCGCCAGCAGCCAAGGGTTCGGCGGTCCAACTAATGAAAAACTGTTTTTT. Its translation: CASSQGFGGPTNEKLFF.

V usage is TRBV7-8 and J usage is TRBJ2-7; 9 nucleotides align to TRBD2. Germline V gives CDR1 SGHVS, CDR2 FQNEAQ. The V segment lost 2 bases and the J segment 3 bases; nucleotides outside the gene matches: 8. The CDR3 extends over 16 amino acids. For the CDR3, the DNA is TGTGCCAGCAGCTTATGGCGGCTAGCGGGATTCTACGAGCAGTACTTC. Residues: CASSLWRLAGFYEQYF.

The rearrangement joins TRBV7-6 to TRBJ2-2; 13 bases map to TRBD2. Germline loops: CDR1 SGHVS, CDR2 FNYEAQ. V lost 8 bases and J lost 7; bases outside the gene matches: 13. The CDR3 extends over 17 amino acids. This chain's CDR3 is CASSDWRTSGRSGELFF. The DNA for the CDR3 is TGTGCCAGCTCGGACTGGCGGACTAGCGGGAGAAGCGGGGAGCTGTTTTTT. Together with reference TRBV7-6 and TRBJ2-2, the CDR3 gives the full variable domain: GAGVSQSPRYKVTKRGQDVALRCDPISGHVSLYWYRQALGQGPEFLTYFNYEAQQDKSGLPNDRFSAERPEGSISTLTIQRTEQRDSAMYRCASSDWRTSGRSGELFFGEGSRLTVL.